This T cell receptor (beta chain) was recorded in a study of vaccination effects on CD4 cells after COVID-19. Study summary: Each participant was given two doses of one vaccine (BNT162b2 or mRNA-1273).

TCRdb keeps only in-frame clones here, not all; method: immunoSEQ multiplex PCR. The sample has tens of thousands of clones; over 70% are singletons. With regard to this clone: Antigen specificity is unknown.

General study findings and limits: Cross-reactivity with common cold coronaviruses was shown by only 1 of 255 vaccine-induced clones in healthy vaccinees.

From germline, CDR1 is SQVTM and CDR2 ANQGSEA. Trimming at V came to 6 bases and at J to 6 bases, leaving 6 bases not matched to a gene. The CDR3 sequence is 13 residues long. Before any sequencing was done, the ViraFEST assay used viral peptide pools to expand antigen-specific CD4+ T cells. The culture ran for less than 12 days, and then CD4+ T cells were isolated. None of the vaccinated had previously contracted SARS-CoV-2, and their nucleocapsid antibodies tested negative. Half the medium was swapped for IL-2 medium on days 3 and 7. The starting material was CD4+ T cells from PBMCs cultured with SARS-CoV-2 spike peptides, obtained before COVID-19 vaccination. The TCR sequence derives from a human donor who received a COVID-19 vaccine. The V call is TRBV29-1, the J call TRBJ2-7; 12 bases map to TRBD1. CDR3 nucleotide sequence: TGCAGCGTCCCGGGACAGGGGGCTTCCGAGCAGTACGTC. It yields the protein CSVPGQGASEQYV.